Below, 6 T cell receptor beta chains from the same sample are listed, as sequenced in a study of Ad26.COV2.S vaccination and SARS-CoV-2 variants. The data were produced by immunoSEQ multiplex PCR, yet TCRdb's version contains in-frame clones alone and is incomplete. This table has some 640,000 clones, 89% appearing once. This sample's treatment: some 20 received Ad26.COV2.S at low or high dose, single or two shots; roughly five received placebo; per-sample allocation not given. The samples date from day 63 after the first vaccine or placebo injection. This specimen was peripheral blood, taken in a trial of Ad26.COV2.S vaccine versus placebo. The origin of the receptors is a person between 18 and 59 years old who received the Ad26.COV2.S COVID-19 vaccine or a placebo.

This chain links TRBV18 with TRBJ1-6; 9 bases line up with TRBD1. Germline assignment: CDR1 KGHSH and CDR2 LQKENI. The CDR3 length is 15 residues. V shed 2 bases, J shed 8 bases, and the junction held 4 bases outside the gene matches. In DNA form, the CDR3 reads TGTGCCAGCTCACCAACAGGGGGCGATTATTCACCCCTCCACTTT. Translating it yields CASSPTGGDYSPLHF.

The V gene is TRBV21-1, the J gene TRBJ1-5. TRBV21-1 is an annotated pseudogene. The CDR3 is 13 amino acids. CDR3 residues: CASSKRGMQPQHF. For the CDR3, the DNA is TGTGCCAGCAGCAAACGAGGTATGCAGCCCCAGCATTTT.

This rearrangement joins TRBV2 to TRBJ1-4; tentatively, D is TRBD1 (5 bases). This CDR3 spans 14 amino acids. Trimming took 4 bases from V and 3 from J, leaving 9 bases between them. Germline CDR1 SNHLY, CDR2 FYNNEI. The CDR3 nucleotides are TGTGCCAGCAGTGGGAGAGGGGCTAATGAAAAACTGTTTTTT. This sequence encodes CASSGRGANEKLFF.

The chain uses TRBV11-2 and TRBJ2-5; tentative D call: TRBD1 (5 bases). The CDR3 extends over 13 amino acids. Germline loops: CDR1 SGHAT, CDR2 FQNNGV. Trimming removed 3 bases at V and 4 bases at J, with 9 bases between. CDR3 nucleotide sequence: TGTGCCAGCAGCTTCGGACAAAGAGAGACCCAGTACTTC. Residues: CASSFGQRETQYF. Full variable domain (remainder filled in from reference TRBV11-2 and TRBJ2-5): EAGVAQSPRYKIIEKRQSVAFWCNPISGHATLYWYQQILGQGPKLLIQFQNNGVVDDSQLPKDRFSAERLKGVDSTLKIQPAKLEDSAVYLCASSFGQRETQYFGPGTRLLVL.

J is TRBJ1-5 and V is TRBV20-1; D not resolved. Germline assignment: CDR1 DFQATT and CDR2 SNEGSKA (reference sequence). The V end was cut by 3 bases, the J end by 5 bases, with 11 bases between. The CDR3 runs 13 residues. Here the CDR3 DNA reads TGCAGTGCTAGTAGGACGGAATATCAGCCCCAGCATTTT. Translated: CSASRTEYQPQHF.

The chain recombines TRBV6-1 with TRBJ2-5; D remains unclear. Trimming left V 2 bases short and J 3 bases short, with 7 bases between. This CDR3 contains 13 residues. Germline lookup yields CDR1 MNHNS and CDR2 SASEGT. The DNA of the CDR3 is TGTGCCAGCAGTGAACCTCCTAAAGAGACCCAGTACTTC. Translated, it gives CASSEPPKETQYF.